The rows below give T cell receptor beta chains drawn from one sample of a study of blood T cell repertoires in COVID-19. Generated by immunoSEQ multiplex PCR, the TCRdb table keeps only in-frame clones and is missing some. In the table there are a few hundred thousand clones, 88% of which are singletons. Specimen: PBMCs or T cells enriched from blood (not recorded which). The receptors were sampled from a woman aged 18 to 35 who had recovered from COVID-19. CDR3s include the opening cysteine and the closing phenylalanine or tryptophan. Fields, in order: clone size, D gene, V gene, CDR3 protein. D genes are given only for firm matches. Part of the rows lack a size; the others show once, few, many or a class for expanded clones.

clone_size: NA
d_call: TRBD1
v_call: TRBV27
cdr3_aa: CASSFRLDRSYEQYF

clone_size: NA
d_call: NA
v_call: TRBV3-1/TRBV3-2
cdr3_aa: CASSRGPRRDGYTF

clone_size: NA
d_call: NA
v_call: TRBV5-5
cdr3_aa: CASSLQDGYEQYF

clone_size: NA
d_call: NA
v_call: TRBV6-5
cdr3_aa: CASRPLRGYGYTF

clone_size: NA
d_call: NA
v_call: TRBV6-5
cdr3_aa: CASSYLASETDTQYF

clone_size: NA
d_call: NA
v_call: TRBV2
cdr3_aa: CASSERGHSYGYTF

clone_size: NA
d_call: TRBD1
v_call: TRBV6-5
cdr3_aa: CASSYRTGPNTGELFF

clone_size: NA
d_call: NA
v_call: TRBV9
cdr3_aa: CASLGGHSYGYTF

clone_size: NA
d_call: NA
v_call: TRBV7-9
cdr3_aa: CASSLGAAQGYGYTF

clone_size: NA
d_call: TRBD2
v_call: TRBV28
cdr3_aa: CASRIHLAGVSDTQYF

clone_size: once
d_call: NA
v_call: TRBV6-5
cdr3_aa: CASSLGGRNPYGYTF

clone_size: NA
d_call: TRBD1
v_call: TRBV10-2
cdr3_aa: CASRDRALNTGELFF

clone_size: NA
d_call: TRBD1
v_call: TRBV29-1
cdr3_aa: CSAGTADYYEQYF

clone_size: NA
d_call: NA
v_call: TRBV4-1
cdr3_aa: CASSPGASPREQYF

clone_size: NA
d_call: TRBD1
v_call: TRBV7-2
cdr3_aa: CASSLRQGPGYTF

clone_size: NA
d_call: NA
v_call: TRBV5-1
cdr3_aa: CASSLEQGTDTQYF

clone_size: NA
d_call: NA
v_call: TRBV27
cdr3_aa: CASNTGGFHSYNSPLHF

clone_size: NA
d_call: TRBD1
v_call: TRBV19
cdr3_aa: CASSIPLRGDSYTF

clone_size: NA
d_call: NA
v_call: TRBV3-1/TRBV3-2
cdr3_aa: CASSQDRFNYGYTF

clone_size: NA
d_call: TRBD1
v_call: TRBV5-1
cdr3_aa: CASTLDRVTYGYTF

clone_size: NA
d_call: NA
v_call: TRBV7-3
cdr3_aa: CASSPLDSPYEQYF